The clone carrying this T cell receptor (beta chain) showed up just a few times. What it recognizes is unknown. Library preparation (for TCRbeta) was performed with unique molecular identifiers. TCRdb re-analysed the PCR reads in MiXCR, keeping a single row per CDR3 protein. The sample has some 260,000 distinct CDR3 sequences; about 24% are singletons. The entry originates in a study of T-cell reconstitution after alpha-beta-depleted transplantation in children. Study findings and constraints: Fresh T-cell production supplied most of the T-cell counts and diversity seen one year after transplant. It was surviving recipient T cells and thymic progenitors that gave some patients high TCRbeta diversity at day 60. As was reported, about two months after transplant, alpha-beta T cells came from several hundred expanded graft clones.

This CDR3 comprises 16 residues. Germline V gives CDR1 SGHVS, CDR2 FQNEAQ. Germline trimming cut 8 bases from V and 5 bases from J; bases unmatched to any gene: 10. The TCR was taken from a female patient aged 2 to 10 who had a stem cell transplant for congenital amegakaryocytic thrombocytopenia, so the T cells may come from the graft donor. This specimen consisted of PBMCs, mostly from graft donor cells, obtained 360 days after TCRalphabeta/CD19-depleted stem cell transplant. This chain links TRBV7-8 with TRBJ2-2, with 11 bases aligning to TRBD2. CDR3 coding DNA: TGTGCCAGCTTTATGACTAGCGGGGCTCGTACCGGGGAGCTGTTTTTT. This codes for CASFMTSGARTGELFF.